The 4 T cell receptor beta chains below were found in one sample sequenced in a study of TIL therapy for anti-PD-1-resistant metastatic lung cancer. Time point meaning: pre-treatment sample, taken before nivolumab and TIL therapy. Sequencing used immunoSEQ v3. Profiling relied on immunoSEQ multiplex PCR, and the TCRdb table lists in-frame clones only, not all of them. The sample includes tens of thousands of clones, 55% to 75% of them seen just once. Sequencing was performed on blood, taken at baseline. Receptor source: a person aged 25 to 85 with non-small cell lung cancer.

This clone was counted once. CDR3 nucleotide sequence: TGTGCCAGCAGTCAAAACAGGGGACTGGACAATGAGCAGTTCTTC. This translates into CASSQNRGLDNEQFF. The chain couples TRBV25-1 to TRBJ2-1; D might be TRBD1 (7 bases). The V end lost 5 bases, the J end lost 5 bases, and 16 bases lay between the germline ends. The CDR3 has 15 residues. CDR1 and CDR2 (germline): MGHDK, SYGVNS.

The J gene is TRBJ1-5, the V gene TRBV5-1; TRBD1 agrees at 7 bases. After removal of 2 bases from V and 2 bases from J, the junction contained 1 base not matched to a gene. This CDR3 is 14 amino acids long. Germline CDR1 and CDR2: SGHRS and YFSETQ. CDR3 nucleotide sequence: TGCGCCAGCAGCTTTACAGGGGGCAATCAGCCCCAGCATTTT. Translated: CASSFTGGNQPQHF. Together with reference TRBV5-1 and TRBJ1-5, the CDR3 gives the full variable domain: KAGVTQTPRYLIKTRGQQVTLSCSPISGHRSVSWYQQTPGQGLQFLFEYFSETQRNKGNFPGRFSGRQFSNSRSEMNVSTLELGDSALYLCASSFTGGNQPQHFGDGTRLSIL.

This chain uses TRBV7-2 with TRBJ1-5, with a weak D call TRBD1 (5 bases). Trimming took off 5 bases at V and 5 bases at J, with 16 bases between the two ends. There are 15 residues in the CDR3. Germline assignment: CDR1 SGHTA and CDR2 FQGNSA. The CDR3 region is CASSPARGGDQPQHF. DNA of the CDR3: TGTGCCAGCAGCCCCGCCCGGGGCGGGGATCAGCCCCAGCATTTT.

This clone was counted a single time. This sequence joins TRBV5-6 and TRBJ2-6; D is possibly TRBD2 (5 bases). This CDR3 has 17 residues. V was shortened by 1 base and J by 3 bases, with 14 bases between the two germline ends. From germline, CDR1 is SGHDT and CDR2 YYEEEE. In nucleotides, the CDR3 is TGTGCCAGCAGCTTGTTATCCGGGGATCATGGGGCCAACGTCCTGACTTTC. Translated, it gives CASSLLSGDHGANVLTF. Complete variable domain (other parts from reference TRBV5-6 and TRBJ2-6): DAGVTQSPTHLIKTRGQQVTLRCSPKSGHDTVSWYQQALGQGPQFIFQYYEEEERQRGNFPDRFSGHQFPNYSSELNVNALLLGDSALYLCASSLLSGDHGANVLTFGAGSRLTVL.